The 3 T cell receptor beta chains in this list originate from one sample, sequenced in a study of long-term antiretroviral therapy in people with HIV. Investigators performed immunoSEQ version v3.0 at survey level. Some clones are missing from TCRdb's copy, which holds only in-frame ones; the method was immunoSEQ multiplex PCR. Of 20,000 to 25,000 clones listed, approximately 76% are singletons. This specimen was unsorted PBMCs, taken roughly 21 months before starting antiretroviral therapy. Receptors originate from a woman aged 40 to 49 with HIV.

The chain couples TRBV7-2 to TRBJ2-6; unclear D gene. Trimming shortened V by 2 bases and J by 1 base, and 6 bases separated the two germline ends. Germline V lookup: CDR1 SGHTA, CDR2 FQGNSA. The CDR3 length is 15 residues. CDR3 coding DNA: TGTGCCAGCAGCTTACGTCAATCTGGGGCCAACGTCCTGACTTTC. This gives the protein CASSLRQSGANVLTF.

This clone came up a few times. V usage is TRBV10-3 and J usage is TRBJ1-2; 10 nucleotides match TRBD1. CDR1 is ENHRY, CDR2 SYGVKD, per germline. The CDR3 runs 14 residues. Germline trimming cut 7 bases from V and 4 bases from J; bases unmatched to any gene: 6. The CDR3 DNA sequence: TGTGCCATCAACACCGGGACAGGGGCCTATGGCTACACCTTC. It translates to CAINTGTGAYGYTF.

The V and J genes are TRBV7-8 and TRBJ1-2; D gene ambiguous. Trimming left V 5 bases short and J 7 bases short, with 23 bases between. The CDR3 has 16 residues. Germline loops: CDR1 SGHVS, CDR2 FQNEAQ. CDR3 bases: TGTGCCAGCAGCGTCCCGACGGCTACTGGGGTGGGTGGCTACACCTTC. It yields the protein CASSVPTATGVGGYTF.